This TCR beta chain was profiled in a study of blood T cell repertoires in COVID-19 (dated by TCRdb to about 2020). A note on the overall study: The collaborator samples originated in the United States, Italy and Spain and spanned the acute and convalescent phases of COVID-19. Where HLA class I and class II types were available, the types were taken from metadata supplied by the sample provider, not from assay-based typing. The prospective study material was composed of cDNA or gDNA derived from T cells, B-cell-depleted T cells, or PBMCs. The samples were drawn from two sources: the first 160 participants of the ongoing ImmuneRACE study, and 1,000 to 1,500 subjects contributed by 6 global collaborators. A freely available public database, intended as a resource for researchers studying the immune response to SARS-CoV-2, is where the repertoires were released. The dataset comprised deeply sampled blood TCRbeta repertoires from subjects exposed to, actively infected with, or recovered from COVID-19. The sample metadata nearly always contained a de-identified subject ID, COVID-19 status, age in years and sex.

Measured from the cysteine to the phenylalanine, the CDR3 is 11 residues long. The DNA shown is the 33-base CDR3, in frame from base 1. For CDR1 and CDR2, the germline V gene lists LGHNT and FRNRAP. Trimming at the junction amounts to 7 bases on V and 2 bases on J, and the germline ends lie 5 bases apart. Participants in the prospective study were enrolled through a virtual design, were aged roughly 18 to 100 years, and lived in under 25 United States geographic areas. Cohort assignment in the prospective study relied on participant-reported clinical history from a screening survey and a study questionnaire. Exposed participants had been in contact, within 2 weeks of entering the study, with a person who had a PCR-confirmed or clinician-diagnosed case of COVID-19. Mobile phlebotomists in the prospective study collected whole blood, serum and a nasopharyngeal or oropharyngeal swab from every participant. Prospective study participants could optionally give additional blood draws and questionnaires over a roughly 2-month period. Prospective study blood samples were shipped either frozen or at room temperature before DNA extraction.

TCRbeta CDR3 regions were amplified from genomic DNA by means of the immunoSEQ Assay, a bias-controlled multiplex PCR. Per the authors' processing: The number of nucleated cells in each sample was estimated from the amplification of reference gene primers within the assay. To quantify the absolute abundance of each unique TCRbeta CDR3 rearrangement, sequence reads were collapsed and filtered. For each sample, productive Simpson clonality was calculated as the square root of Simpson's diversity index across productive rearrangements. Sourced from immuneACCESS, this table was stored by TCRdb with only in-frame sequences that have V and J called. A share of the clones is absent; for the studies checked, an unresolved V gene accounts for under half, and the remainder has no known explanation. V, J and clone size are taken as reported in that table, and D and trimming were inferred from the DNA itself. For this sample there are about 370,000 clones; roughly nine tenths appear just once. The ten largest clonotypes hold more than 0.85% of the sample.

Points the paper makes about the study in general: Clinical and demographic metadata were provided uncurated, with the amount varying by source and participant.

This clone was observed a single time. The clone's antigen remains unknown. Per-base quality was not reported, and no clone a single base away is much larger than it. The specimen sequenced was PBMCs or T cells enriched from blood (not recorded which). This receptor was obtained from a woman in her thirties or forties who had been exposed to COVID-19. The chain employs TRBV12-5 and TRBJ1-1, with the D gene uncertain. The CDR3 corresponds to CASAHNTEAFF. The nucleotide sequence reads as follows: TGTGCTAGTGCCCATAACACTGAAGCTTTCTTT.